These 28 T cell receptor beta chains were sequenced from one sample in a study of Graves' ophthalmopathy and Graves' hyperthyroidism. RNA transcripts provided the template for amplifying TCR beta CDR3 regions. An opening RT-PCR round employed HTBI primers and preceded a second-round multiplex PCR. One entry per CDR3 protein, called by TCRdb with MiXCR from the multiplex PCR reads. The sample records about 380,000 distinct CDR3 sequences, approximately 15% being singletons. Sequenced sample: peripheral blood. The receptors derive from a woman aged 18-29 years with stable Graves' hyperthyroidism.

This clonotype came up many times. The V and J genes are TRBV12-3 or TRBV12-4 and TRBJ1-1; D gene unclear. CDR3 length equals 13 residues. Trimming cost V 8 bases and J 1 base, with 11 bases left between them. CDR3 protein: CASSNRGNTEAFF. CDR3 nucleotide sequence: TGTGCCAGCTCGAATAGAGGGAACACTGAAGCTTTCTTT.

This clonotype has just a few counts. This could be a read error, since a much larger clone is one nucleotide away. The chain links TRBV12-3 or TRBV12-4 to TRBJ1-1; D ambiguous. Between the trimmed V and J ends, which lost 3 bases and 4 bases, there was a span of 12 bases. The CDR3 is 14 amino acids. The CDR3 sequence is CASSFSNLGTEAFF. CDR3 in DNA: TGTGCCAGCAGTTTTTCTAATCTGGGCACTGAAGCTTTCTTT.

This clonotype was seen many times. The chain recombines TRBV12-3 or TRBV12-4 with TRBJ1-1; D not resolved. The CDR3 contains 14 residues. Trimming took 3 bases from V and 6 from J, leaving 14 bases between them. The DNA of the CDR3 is TGTGCCAGCAGTTTTTCGTTTCCCGACCCTGAAGCTTTCTTT. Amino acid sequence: CASSFSFPDPEAFF.

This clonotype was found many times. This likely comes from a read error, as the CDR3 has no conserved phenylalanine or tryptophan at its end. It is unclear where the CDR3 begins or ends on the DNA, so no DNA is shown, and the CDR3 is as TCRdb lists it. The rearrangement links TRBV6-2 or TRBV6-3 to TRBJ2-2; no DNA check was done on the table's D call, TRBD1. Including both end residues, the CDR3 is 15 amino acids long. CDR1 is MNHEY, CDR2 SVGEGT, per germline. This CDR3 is CASSGQGRGTGELWL.

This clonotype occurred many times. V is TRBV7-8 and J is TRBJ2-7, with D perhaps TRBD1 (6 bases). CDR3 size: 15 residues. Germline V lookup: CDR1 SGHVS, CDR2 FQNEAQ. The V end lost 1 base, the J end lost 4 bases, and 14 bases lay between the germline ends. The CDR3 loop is CASSLGRQRGYEQYF. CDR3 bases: TGTGCCAGCAGCTTAGGGAGACAGAGGGGGTACGAGCAGTACTTC.

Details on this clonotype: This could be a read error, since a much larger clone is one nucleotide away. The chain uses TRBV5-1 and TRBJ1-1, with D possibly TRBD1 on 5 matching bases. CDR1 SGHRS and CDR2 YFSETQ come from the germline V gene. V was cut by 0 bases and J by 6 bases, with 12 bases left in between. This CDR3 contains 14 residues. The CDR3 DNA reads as TGCGCCAGCAGCTTGGAGCGGGGGAGCTCTGAAGCTTTCTTT. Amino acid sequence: CASSLERGSSEAFF.

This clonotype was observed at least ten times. The chain's CDR3 is CASSPVLGSPLHF. CDR3 bases: TGCGCCAGCAGCCCAGTTCTAGGATCACCCCTCCACTTT. J is TRBJ1-6 and V is TRBV5-1; no definite D call. The V gene lost 4 bases and the J gene lost 10 bases, with 12 bases spanning the gap. The CDR3 runs 13 residues. The germline CDR1 and CDR2 sequences are SGHRS and YFSETQ.

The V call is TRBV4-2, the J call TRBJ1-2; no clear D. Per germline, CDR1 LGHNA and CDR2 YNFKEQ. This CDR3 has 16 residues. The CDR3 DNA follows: TGTGTCGGCAGCCACCAAACAAGGCTAGTTGGCTATGGCTACACCTTC. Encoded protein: CVGSHQTRLVGYGYTF.

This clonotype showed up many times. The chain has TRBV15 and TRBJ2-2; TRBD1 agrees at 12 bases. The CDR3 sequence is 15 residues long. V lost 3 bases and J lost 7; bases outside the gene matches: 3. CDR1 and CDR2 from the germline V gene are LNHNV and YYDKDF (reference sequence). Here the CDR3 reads CATSRGQGASGELFF. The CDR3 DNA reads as TGTGCCACCAGCAGGGGACAGGGGGCTAGCGGGGAGCTGTTTTTT.

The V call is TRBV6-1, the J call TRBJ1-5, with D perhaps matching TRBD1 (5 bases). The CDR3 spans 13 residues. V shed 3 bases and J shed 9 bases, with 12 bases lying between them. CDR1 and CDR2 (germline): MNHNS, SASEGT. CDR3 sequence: CASSDGTSRPQHF. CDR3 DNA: TGTGCCAGCAGTGACGGGACCTCTAGGCCCCAGCATTTT.

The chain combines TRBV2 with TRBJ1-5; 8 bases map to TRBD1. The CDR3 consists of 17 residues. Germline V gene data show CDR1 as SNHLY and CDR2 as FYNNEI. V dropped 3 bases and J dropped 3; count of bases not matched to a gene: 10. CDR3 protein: CASSEARDRLINQPQHF. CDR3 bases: TGTGCCAGCAGTGAGGCCCGGGACAGGCTTATCAATCAGCCCCAGCATTTT.

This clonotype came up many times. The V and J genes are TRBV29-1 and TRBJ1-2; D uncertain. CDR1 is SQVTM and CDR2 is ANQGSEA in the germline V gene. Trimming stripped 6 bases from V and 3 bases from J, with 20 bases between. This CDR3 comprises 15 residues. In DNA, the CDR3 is TGCAGCGTAGATACCCCACGGACCAACCACTATGGCTACACCTTC. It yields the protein CSVDTPRTNHYGYTF. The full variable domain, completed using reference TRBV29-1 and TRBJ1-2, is SAVISQKPSRDICQRGTSLTIQCQVDSQVTMMFWYRQQPGQSLTLIATANQGSEATYESGFVIDKFPISRPNLTFSTLTVSNMSPEDSSIYLCSVDTPRTNHYGYTFGSGTRLTVV.

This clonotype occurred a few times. CDR3 nucleotides: TGTGCCAGCAGCTTAGAAGTGGGGCCCCACTCTGGGGCCAACGTCCTGACTTTC. This sequence encodes CASSLEVGPHSGANVLTF. The V and J genes are TRBV11-2 and TRBJ2-6, with D possibly being TRBD1 (5 bases). Germline CDR1 SGHAT, CDR2 FQNNGV. The ends were cut back, 0 bases at V and 0 bases at J, with 12 bases in the middle. The CDR3 runs 18 residues.

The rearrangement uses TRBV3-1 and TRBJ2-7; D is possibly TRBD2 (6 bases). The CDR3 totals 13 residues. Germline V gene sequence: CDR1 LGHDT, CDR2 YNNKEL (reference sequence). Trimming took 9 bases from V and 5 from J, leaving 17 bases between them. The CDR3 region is CASSLSGRNEQYF. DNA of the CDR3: TGTGCCAGTTCCCTATCGGGGAGGAACGAGCAGTACTTC.

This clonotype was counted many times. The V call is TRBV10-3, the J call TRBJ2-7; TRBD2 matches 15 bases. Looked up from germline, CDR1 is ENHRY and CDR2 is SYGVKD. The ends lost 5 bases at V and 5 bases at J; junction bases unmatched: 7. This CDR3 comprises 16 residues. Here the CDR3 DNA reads TGTGCCATCAGTTCAAGGACTAGCGGGGGGGACAACGAGCAGTACTTC. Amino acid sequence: CAISSRTSGGDNEQYF.

The CDR3 is CASSFGSKRGGETQYF. The DNA for the CDR3 is TGTGCCAGCAGCTTCGGTAGTAAGAGAGGAGGAGAGACCCAGTACTTC. The V call is TRBV11-2, the J call TRBJ2-5, with D possibly being TRBD2 (5 bases). Looked up from germline, CDR1 is SGHAT and CDR2 is FQNNGV. V was trimmed by 3 bases and J by 4 bases, leaving 18 bases between them. The CDR3 is 16 residues long.

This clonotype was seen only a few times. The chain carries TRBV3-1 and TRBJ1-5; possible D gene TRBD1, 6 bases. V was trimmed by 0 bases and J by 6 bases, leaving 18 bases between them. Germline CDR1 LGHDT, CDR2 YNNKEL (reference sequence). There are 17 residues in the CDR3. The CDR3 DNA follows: TGTGCCAGCAGCCAAGATGAGAAACAGGGATCGTTTCAGCCCCAGCATTTT. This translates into CASSQDEKQGSFQPQHF. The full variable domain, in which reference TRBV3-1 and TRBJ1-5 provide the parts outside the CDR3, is DTAVSQTPKYLVTQMGNDKSIKCEQNLGHDTMYWYKQDSKKFLKIMFSYNNKELIINETVPNRFSPKSPDKAHLNLHINSLELGDSAVYFCASSQDEKQGSFQPQHFGDGTRLSIL.

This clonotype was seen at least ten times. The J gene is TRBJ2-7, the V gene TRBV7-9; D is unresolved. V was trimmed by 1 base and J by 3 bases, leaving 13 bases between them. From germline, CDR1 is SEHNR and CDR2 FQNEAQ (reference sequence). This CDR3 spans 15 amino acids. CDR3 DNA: TGTGCCAGCAGCTTAGGGGAAGTGAGAGTCTACGAGCAGTACTTC. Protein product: CASSLGEVRVYEQYF.

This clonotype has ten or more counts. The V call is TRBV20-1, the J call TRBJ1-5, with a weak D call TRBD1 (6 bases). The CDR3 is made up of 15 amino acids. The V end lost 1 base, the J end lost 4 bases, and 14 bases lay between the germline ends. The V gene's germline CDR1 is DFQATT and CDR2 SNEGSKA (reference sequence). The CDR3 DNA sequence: TGCAGTGCTAGAGGCCCGGACAGCCATAATCAGCCCCAGCATTTT. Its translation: CSARGPDSHNQPQHF.

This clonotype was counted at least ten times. This CDR3 is CATSDSATNTEAFF. In DNA, the CDR3 is TGTGCCACCAGTGATTCCGCGACCAACACTGAAGCTTTCTTT. The chain is built from TRBV24-1 and TRBJ1-1; D ambiguous. The CDR3 runs to 14 residues. CDR1 and CDR2 (germline): KGHDR, SFDVKD. Trimming removed 2 bases from V and 2 bases from J, with 8 bases in between.

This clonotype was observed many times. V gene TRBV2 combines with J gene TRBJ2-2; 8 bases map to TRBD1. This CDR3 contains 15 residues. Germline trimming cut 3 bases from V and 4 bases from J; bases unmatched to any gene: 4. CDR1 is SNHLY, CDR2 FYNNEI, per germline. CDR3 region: CASSEPRGRTGELFF. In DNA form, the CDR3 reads TGTGCCAGCAGTGAGCCCAGGGGGCGCACCGGGGAGCTGTTTTTT.

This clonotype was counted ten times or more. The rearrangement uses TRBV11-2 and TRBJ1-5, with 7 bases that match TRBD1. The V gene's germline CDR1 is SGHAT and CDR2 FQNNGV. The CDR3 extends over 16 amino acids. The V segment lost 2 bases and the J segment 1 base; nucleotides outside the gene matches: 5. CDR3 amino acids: CASSLKGAASNQPQHF. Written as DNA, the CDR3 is TGTGCCAGCAGCTTAAAGGGGGCGGCGAGCAATCAGCCCCAGCATTTT. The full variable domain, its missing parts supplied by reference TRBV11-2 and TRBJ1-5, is EAGVAQSPRYKIIEKRQSVAFWCNPISGHATLYWYQQILGQGPKLLIQFQNNGVVDDSQLPKDRFSAERLKGVDSTLKIQPAKLEDSAVYLCASSLKGAASNQPQHFGDGTRLSIL.

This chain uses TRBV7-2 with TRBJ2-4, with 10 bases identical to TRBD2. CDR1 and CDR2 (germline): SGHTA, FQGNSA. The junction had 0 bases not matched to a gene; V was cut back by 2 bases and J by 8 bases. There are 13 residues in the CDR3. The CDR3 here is CASSLLAGDIQYF. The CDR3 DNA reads TGTGCCAGCAGCTTACTAGCGGGAGACATTCAGTACTTC.

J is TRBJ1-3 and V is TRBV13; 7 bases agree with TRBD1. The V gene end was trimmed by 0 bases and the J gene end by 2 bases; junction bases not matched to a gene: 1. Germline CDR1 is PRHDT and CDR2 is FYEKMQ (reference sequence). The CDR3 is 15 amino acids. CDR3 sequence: CASSLGGGTGNTIYF. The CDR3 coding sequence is TGTGCCAGCAGCTTAGGAGGGGGCACTGGAAACACCATATATTTT.

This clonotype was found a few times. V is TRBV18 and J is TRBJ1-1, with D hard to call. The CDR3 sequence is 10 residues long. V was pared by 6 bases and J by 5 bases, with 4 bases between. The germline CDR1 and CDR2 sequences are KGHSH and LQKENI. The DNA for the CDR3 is TGTGCCAGCTCCCATACTGAAGCTTTCTTT. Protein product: CASSHTEAFF.

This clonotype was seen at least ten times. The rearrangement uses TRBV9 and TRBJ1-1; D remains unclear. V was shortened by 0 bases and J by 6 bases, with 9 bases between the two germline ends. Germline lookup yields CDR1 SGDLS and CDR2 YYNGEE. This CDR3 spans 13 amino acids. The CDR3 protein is CASSVVQVPEAFF. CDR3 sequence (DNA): TGTGCCAGCAGCGTAGTTCAAGTCCCTGAAGCTTTCTTT.

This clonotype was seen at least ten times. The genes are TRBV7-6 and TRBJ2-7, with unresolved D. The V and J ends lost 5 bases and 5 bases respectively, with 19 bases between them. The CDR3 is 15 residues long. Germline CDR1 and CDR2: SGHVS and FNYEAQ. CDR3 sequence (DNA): TGTGCCAGCAGCGCAAGGGTCCGAGATAGTAACGAGCAGTACTTC. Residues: CASSARVRDSNEQYF. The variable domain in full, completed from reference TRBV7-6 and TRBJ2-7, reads GAGVSQSPRYKVTKRGQDVALRCDPISGHVSLYWYRQALGQGPEFLTYFNYEAQQDKSGLPNDRFSAERPEGSISTLTIQRTEQRDSAMYRCASSARVRDSNEQYFGPGTRLTVT.

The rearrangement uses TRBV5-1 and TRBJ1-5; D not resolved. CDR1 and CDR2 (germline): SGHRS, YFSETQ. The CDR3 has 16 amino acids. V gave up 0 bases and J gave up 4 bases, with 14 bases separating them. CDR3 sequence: CASSLGAVGSNQPQHF. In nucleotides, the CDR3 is TGCGCCAGCAGCTTGGGGGCGGTGGGTTCAAATCAGCCCCAGCATTTT.